The 20 T cell receptor beta chains presented below share a single source sample, sequenced in a study of T cells in Graves' hyperthyroidism and ophthalmopathy. From RNA transcripts, TCR beta CDR3 regions were amplified. Carried out on the TCR CDR3, a first-round RT-PCR used the HTBI primer set. TCRdb itself ran the multiplex PCR reads through MiXCR, one entry per CDR3 protein. The table includes 150,000 or so distinct CDR3 sequences, around 20% detected once. The source material was blood. These receptors came from a woman in her fifties or sixties with Graves' hyperthyroidism that later progressed to Graves' ophthalmopathy.

This clonotype was detected ten times or more. V usage is TRBV11-3 and J usage is TRBJ2-1; 7 bases align to TRBD1. The CDR3 sequence is 13 residues long. Trimming at V came to 4 bases and at J to 8 bases, leaving 5 bases not matched to a gene. Per germline, CDR1 SGHNT and CDR2 YENEEA. In DNA, the CDR3 is TGTGCCAGCAGCTCAACAGGGGTCGATGAGCAGTTCTTC. It is translated as CASSSTGVDEQFF.

This clonotype was recorded many times. The chain couples TRBV3-1 to TRBJ1-2; possibly TRBD1 for D (5 bases). Germline V gives CDR1 LGHDT, CDR2 YNNKEL (reference sequence). Trimming left V 6 bases short and J 8 bases short, with 16 bases between. The CDR3 extends over 13 amino acids. Here the CDR3 reads CASSRWDRSGYTF. The CDR3 DNA reads as TGTGCCAGCAGTCGTTGGGACCGCTCCGGCTACACCTTC.

This clonotype has at least ten counts. This sequence joins TRBV7-8 and TRBJ2-1; 9 bases fit TRBD2. CDR1 is SGHVS and CDR2 is FQNEAQ in the germline V gene. The CDR3 sequence is 15 residues long. The trim removed 1 base at V and 8 bases at J, leaving 6 bases unmatched. The CDR3 protein is CASSLEAGGGYEQFF. DNA of the CDR3: TGTGCCAGCAGCTTAGAGGCGGGAGGGGGGTATGAGCAGTTCTTC.

This clonotype was seen at least ten times. The chain carries TRBV5-1 and TRBJ2-1; TRBD2 aligns across 10 bases. The CDR3 extends over 15 amino acids. Germline CDR1 SGHRS, CDR2 YFSETQ. The V gene end was trimmed by 0 bases and the J gene end by 4 bases; junction bases not matched to a gene: 1. In DNA form, the CDR3 reads TGCGCCAGCAGCTTGGATAGCGGGAGGTACAATGAGCAGTTCTTC. It encodes CASSLDSGRYNEQFF.

The V call is TRBV20-1, the J call TRBJ1-1; D uncertain. From germline, CDR1 is DFQATT and CDR2 SNEGSKA (reference sequence). The V gene lost 5 bases and the J gene lost 3 bases, with 16 bases spanning the gap. This CDR3 has 14 residues. CDR3 coding DNA: TGCAGTGCTGCCCTACCGGGAAAATACACTGAAGCTTTCTTT. Translation: CSAALPGKYTEAFF.

Ten or more counts support this clonotype. This chain connects TRBV11-2 to TRBJ2-3; D is perhaps TRBD1 or TRBD2 (5 bases each). CDR1 and CDR2 from the germline V gene are SGHAT and FQNNGV. This CDR3 is built from 14 residues. The germline V and J ends were trimmed by 5 bases and 5 bases, with 14 bases remaining between them. Here the CDR3 DNA reads TGTGCCAGCAGCCCCGGGGCTGGGAAAGATACGCAGTATTTT. Its translation is CASSPGAGKDTQYF.

This clonotype was seen a few times. This CDR3 reads CASSLGRLAGDTQYF. In nucleotides, the CDR3 is TGTGCCAGCAGCTTAGGACGGCTAGCGGGGGATACGCAGTATTTT. The chain has TRBV7-9 and TRBJ2-3; 9 bases match TRBD2. The germline V gene encodes CDR1 SEHNR and CDR2 FQNEAQ (reference sequence). After removal of 1 base from V and 6 bases from J, the junction contained 5 bases not matched to a gene. CDR3 length: 15 residues.

This clonotype was picked up many times. The CDR3 sequence is CASSPRTGLYGYTF. DNA of the CDR3: TGTGCCAGCAGCCCTAGGACAGGCCTCTATGGCTACACCTTC. V gene TRBV7-9 combines with J gene TRBJ1-2; TRBD1 matches at 7 bases. Germline V gives CDR1 SEHNR, CDR2 FQNEAQ (reference sequence). The CDR3 is 14 residues long. J lost 4 bases, V lost 5 bases, and 7 bases had no gene match.

Ten or more counts support this clonotype. This rearrangement joins TRBV28 to TRBJ1-5, with 11 bases matching TRBD1. Germline V gene data show CDR1 as MDHEN and CDR2 as SYDVKM. Trimming removed 7 bases from V and 2 bases from J; junction bases left unmatched: 7. The CDR3 contains 16 residues. The CDR3 bases are TGTGCCAGCACCGGGACAGGGGGTTGGGGCAATCAGCCCCAGCATTTT. Amino acids: CASTGTGGWGNQPQHF. Full variable domain (remainder filled in from reference TRBV28 and TRBJ1-5): DVKVTQSSRYLVKRTGEKVFLECVQDMDHENMFWYRQDPGLGLRLIYFSYDVKMKEKGDIPEGYSVSREKKERFSLILESASTNQTSMYLCASTGTGGWGNQPQHFGDGTRLSIL.

This clonotype has at least ten counts. The chain joins TRBV11-2 to TRBJ2-1; D is uncertain. The CDR3 loop spans 16 amino acids. CDR1 SGHAT and CDR2 FQNNGV come from the germline V gene. V lost 3 bases and J 0 bases, leaving 12 bases between the germline ends. The CDR3 region is CASSFSMGSSYNEQFF. CDR3 in DNA: TGTGCCAGCAGCTTCTCTATGGGAAGCTCCTACAATGAGCAGTTCTTC.

This sequence joins TRBV28 and TRBJ1-2, with TRBD1 identical over 9 bases. Germline CDR1 MDHEN, CDR2 SYDVKM. The CDR3 totals 13 residues. V lost 6 bases and J lost 6; bases outside the gene matches: 5. CDR3 residues: CASREQGADGYTF. The CDR3 DNA sequence: TGTGCCAGCAGAGAACAGGGGGCGGATGGCTACACCTTC.

This clonotype was observed at least ten times. The chain is built from TRBV4-1 and TRBJ2-2; TRBD1 matches 7 bases. The CDR3 consists of 15 residues. The V gene end was trimmed by 3 bases and the J gene end by 7 bases; junction bases not matched to a gene: 8. Germline CDR1 MGHRA, CDR2 YSYEKL. In DNA, the CDR3 is TGCGCCAGCAGCCACCCGGACAGGAGAGACGGGGAGCTGTTTTTT. Its protein is CASSHPDRRDGELFF.

This clonotype was found a few times. The chain has TRBV6-1 and TRBJ1-6; 9 bases are a match to TRBD1. The CDR3 is made up of 15 amino acids. Looked up from germline, CDR1 is MNHNS and CDR2 is SASEGT. Trimming took 6 bases from V and 7 from J; bases not matched to a gene: 7. Here the CDR3 reads CASSAGTGLNSPLHF. In nucleotides, the CDR3 is TGTGCCAGCAGCGCGGGGACAGGGTTGAATTCACCCCTCCACTTT.

Many counts were recorded for this clonotype. The chain couples TRBV5-1 to TRBJ1-1; D unresolved. V dropped 4 bases and J dropped 4 bases, with 14 bases sitting between them. Per the germline V gene, CDR1 is SGHRS and CDR2 is YFSETQ. The CDR3 is 14 residues long. CDR3 sequence (DNA): TGCGCCAGCAGCATGAATCTGCCGGGCACTGAAGCTTTCTTT. Protein: CASSMNLPGTEAFF. The variable domain in full, with the rest retrieved from reference TRBV5-1 and TRBJ1-1, is KAGVTQTPRYLIKTRGQQVTLSCSPISGHRSVSWYQQTPGQGLQFLFEYFSETQRNKGNFPGRFSGRQFSNSRSEMNVSTLELGDSALYLCASSMNLPGTEAFFGQGTRLTVV.

This clonotype was counted between two and nine times. The chain is built from TRBV10-2 and TRBJ2-3; a weak D match, TRBD2 (6 bases). Deletions cut 3 bases from V and 0 bases from J, with 13 bases between. This CDR3 is built from 16 residues. Germline-derived CDR1 and CDR2 are WSHSY and SAAADI. CDR3 nucleotides: TGCGCCAGCAGTGACACTAGTCGGGGGAGCACAGATACGCAGTATTTT. This translates into CASSDTSRGSTDTQYF.

This clonotype was seen at least ten times. CDR3 bases: TGTGCCAGCACCCGGCTTAACACCGGGGAGCTGTTTTTT. This sequence encodes CASTRLNTGELFF. This chain links TRBV2 with TRBJ2-2; D remains ambiguous. Germline V gene lookup returns CDR1 SNHLY and CDR2 FYNNEI. Between the trimmed V and J ends, which lost 7 bases and 2 bases, there was a span of 8 bases. The CDR3 is 13 amino acids.

V gene TRBV27 combines with J gene TRBJ2-7; D possibly corresponds to TRBD1 (6 bases). Trimming removed 5 bases from V and 6 bases from J, with 17 bases in between. The V gene's germline CDR1 is MNHEY and CDR2 SMNVEV (reference sequence). The CDR3 has 14 residues. For the CDR3, the DNA is TGTGCCAGCAGTCCAGGACAGTCTAATGGCGAGCAGTACTTC. This translates into CASSPGQSNGEQYF.

In this sample, this clonotype turned up a few times. The chain employs TRBV7-2 and TRBJ2-1; TRBD2 matches at 14 bases. The trim removed 5 bases at V and 8 bases at J, leaving 8 bases unmatched. Germline V gives CDR1 SGHTA, CDR2 FQGNSA. The CDR3 spans 16 residues. CDR3 coding DNA: TGTGCCAGCAGCCAGGGACTAGCGGGAGCTGTGTATGAGCAGTTCTTC. Translated: CASSQGLAGAVYEQFF.

This chain links TRBV24-1 with TRBJ2-1; a weak D match, TRBD2 (7 bases). The CDR3 has 15 residues. CDR1 is KGHDR and CDR2 is SFDVKD in the germline V gene. With 1 base removed from V and 5 bases from J, the gap between germline ends came to 11 bases. Written as DNA, the CDR3 is TGTGCCACCAGTGATTTAGGGGGGAGGGACAATGAGCAGTTCTTC. Amino acids: CATSDLGGRDNEQFF.

The chain joins TRBV24-1 to TRBJ2-3; 8 nucleotides match TRBD2. The length of the CDR3 is 14 residues. Germline V gene lookup returns CDR1 KGHDR and CDR2 SFDVKD. J gave up 0 bases and V 9 bases, and 4 bases lay outside the gene matches. DNA for the CDR3: TGTGCCACCGAGAGCGGGGGTAGCACAGATACGCAGTATTTT. Protein product: CATESGGSTDTQYF.